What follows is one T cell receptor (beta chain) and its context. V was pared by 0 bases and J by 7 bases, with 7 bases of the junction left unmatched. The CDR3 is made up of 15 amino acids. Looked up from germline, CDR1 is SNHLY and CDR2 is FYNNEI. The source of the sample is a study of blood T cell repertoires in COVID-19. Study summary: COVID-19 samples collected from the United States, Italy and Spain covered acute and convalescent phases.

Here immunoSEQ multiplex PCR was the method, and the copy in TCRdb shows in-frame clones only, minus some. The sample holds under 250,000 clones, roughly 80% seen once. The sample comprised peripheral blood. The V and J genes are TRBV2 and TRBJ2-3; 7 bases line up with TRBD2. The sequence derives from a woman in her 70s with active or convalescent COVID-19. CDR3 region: CASSEAGRGENTQYF. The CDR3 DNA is TGTGCCAGCAGTGAAGCCGGACGGGGGGAAAATACGCAGTATTTT.